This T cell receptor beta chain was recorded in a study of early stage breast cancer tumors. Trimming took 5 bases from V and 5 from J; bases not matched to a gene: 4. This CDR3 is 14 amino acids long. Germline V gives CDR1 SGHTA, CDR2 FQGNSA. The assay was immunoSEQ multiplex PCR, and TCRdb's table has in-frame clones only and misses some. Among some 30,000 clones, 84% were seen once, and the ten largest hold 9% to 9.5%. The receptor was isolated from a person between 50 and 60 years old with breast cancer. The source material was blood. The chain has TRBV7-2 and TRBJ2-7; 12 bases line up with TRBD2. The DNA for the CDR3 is TGTGCCAGCAGCCGGACTAGCGGGACCGACGAGCAGTACTTC. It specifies CASSRTSGTDEQYF. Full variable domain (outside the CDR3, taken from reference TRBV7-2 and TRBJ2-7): GAGVSQSPSNKVTEKGKDVELRCDPISGHTALYWYRQSLGQGLEFLIYFQGNSAPDKSGLPSDRFSAERTGGSVSTLTIQRTQQEDSAVYLCASSRTSGTDEQYFGPGTRLTVT.